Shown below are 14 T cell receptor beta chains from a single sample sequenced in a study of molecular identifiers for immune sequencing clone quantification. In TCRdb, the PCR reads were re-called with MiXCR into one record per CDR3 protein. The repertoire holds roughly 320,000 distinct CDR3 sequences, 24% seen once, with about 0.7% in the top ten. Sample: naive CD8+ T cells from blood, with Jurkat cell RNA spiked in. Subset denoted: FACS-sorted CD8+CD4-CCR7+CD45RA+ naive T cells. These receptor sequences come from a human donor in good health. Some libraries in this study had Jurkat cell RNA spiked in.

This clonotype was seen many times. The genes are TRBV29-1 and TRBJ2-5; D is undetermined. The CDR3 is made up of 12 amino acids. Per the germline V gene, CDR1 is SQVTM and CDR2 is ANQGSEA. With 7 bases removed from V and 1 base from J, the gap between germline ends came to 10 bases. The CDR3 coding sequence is TGCAGCGCTATCGACATCCAAGAGACCCAGTACTTC. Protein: CSAIDIQETQYF.

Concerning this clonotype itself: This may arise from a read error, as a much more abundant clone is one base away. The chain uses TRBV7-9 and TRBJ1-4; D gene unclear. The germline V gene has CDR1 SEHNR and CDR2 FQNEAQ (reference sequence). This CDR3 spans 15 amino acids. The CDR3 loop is CASSLGVALGEKLLF. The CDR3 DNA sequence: TGTGCCAGCAGCTTAGGCGTGGCGCTTGGTGAAAAACTGCTTTTT.

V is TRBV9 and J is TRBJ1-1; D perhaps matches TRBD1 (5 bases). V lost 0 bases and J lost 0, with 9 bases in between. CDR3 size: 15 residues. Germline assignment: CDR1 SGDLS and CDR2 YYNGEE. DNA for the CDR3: TGTGCCAGCAGCGTAGTTCGACAGTTGAACACTGAAGCTTTCTTT. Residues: CASSVVRQLNTEAFF.

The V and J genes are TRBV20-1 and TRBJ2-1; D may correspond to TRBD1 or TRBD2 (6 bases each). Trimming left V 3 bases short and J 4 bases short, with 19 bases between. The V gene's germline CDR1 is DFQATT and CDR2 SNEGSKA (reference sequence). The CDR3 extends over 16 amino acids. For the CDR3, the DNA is TGCAGTGCTAGTGATTGGAACGGGGGCTATTACAATGAGCAGTTCTTC. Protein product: CSASDWNGGYYNEQFF.

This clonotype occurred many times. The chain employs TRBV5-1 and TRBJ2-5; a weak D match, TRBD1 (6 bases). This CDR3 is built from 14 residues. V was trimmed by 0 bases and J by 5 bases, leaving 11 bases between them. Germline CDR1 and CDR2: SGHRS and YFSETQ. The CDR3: CASSLEQGGETQYF. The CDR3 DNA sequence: TGCGCCAGCAGCTTGGAACAGGGCGGGGAGACCCAGTACTTC.

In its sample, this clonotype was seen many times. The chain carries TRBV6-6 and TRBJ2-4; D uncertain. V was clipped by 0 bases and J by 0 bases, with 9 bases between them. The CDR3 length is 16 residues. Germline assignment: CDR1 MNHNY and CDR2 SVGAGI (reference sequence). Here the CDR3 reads CASSYSAQRAKNIQYF. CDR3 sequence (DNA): TGTGCCAGCAGTTACTCAGCCCAGAGAGCCAAAAACATTCAGTACTTC.

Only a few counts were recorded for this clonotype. The CDR3 protein is CASSPEAQETQYF. Here the CDR3 DNA reads TGTGCCAGCAGTCCTGAAGCCCAAGAGACCCAGTACTTC. The chain combines TRBV5-4 with TRBJ2-5; D is undetermined. Trimming removed 5 bases at V and 1 base at J, with 9 bases between. Per the germline V gene, CDR1 is SGHNT and CDR2 is YYREEE (reference sequence). There are 13 residues in the CDR3.

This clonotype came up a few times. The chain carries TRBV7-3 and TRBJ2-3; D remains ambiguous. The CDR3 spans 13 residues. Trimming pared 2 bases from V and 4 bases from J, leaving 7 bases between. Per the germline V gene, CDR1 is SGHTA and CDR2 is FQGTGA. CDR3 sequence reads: CASSLQVPDTQYF. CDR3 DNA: TGTGCCAGCAGCTTACAGGTTCCAGATACGCAGTATTTT.

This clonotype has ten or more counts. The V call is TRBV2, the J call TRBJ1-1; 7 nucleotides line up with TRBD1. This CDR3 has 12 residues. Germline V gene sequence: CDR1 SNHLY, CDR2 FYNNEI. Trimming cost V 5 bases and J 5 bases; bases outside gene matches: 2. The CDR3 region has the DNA TGTGCCAGCAGTTACAGGGGTACTGAAGCTTTCTTT. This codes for CASSYRGTEAFF.

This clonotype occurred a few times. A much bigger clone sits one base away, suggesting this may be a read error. DNA of the CDR3: TGTGCCAGCAGCCTGGCGACAGGCAATCAGCCCCCGCATTTT. Its translation: CASSLATGNQPPHF. The rearrangement joins TRBV7-2 to TRBJ1-5; D might be TRBD1 (6 bases). Looked up from germline, CDR1 is SGHTA and CDR2 is FQGNSA. The length of the CDR3 is 14 residues.

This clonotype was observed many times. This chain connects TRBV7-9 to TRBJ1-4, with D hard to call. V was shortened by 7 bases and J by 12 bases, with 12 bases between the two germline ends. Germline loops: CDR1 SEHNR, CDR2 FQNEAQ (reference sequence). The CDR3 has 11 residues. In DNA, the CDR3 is TGTGCCAGCAAGAATAGAAATGAACTGTTTTTT. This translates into CASKNRNELFF.

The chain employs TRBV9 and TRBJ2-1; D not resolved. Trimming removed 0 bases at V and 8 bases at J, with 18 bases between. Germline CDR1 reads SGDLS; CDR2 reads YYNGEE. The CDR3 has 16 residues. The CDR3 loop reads CASSVAELSIFDEQFF. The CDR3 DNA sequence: TGTGCCAGCAGCGTAGCTGAACTTTCCATTTTCGATGAGCAGTTCTTC.

DNA of the CDR3: TGTGCCAGCAGCCAGGGGTCCGACGAGCAGTACTTC. Protein sequence: CASSQGSDEQYF. V is TRBV3-1 and J is TRBJ2-7; D is ambiguous. CDR3 length: 12 residues. CDR1 is LGHDT and CDR2 is YNNKEL in the germline V gene (reference sequence). Trimming stripped 3 bases from V and 5 bases from J, with 8 bases between.

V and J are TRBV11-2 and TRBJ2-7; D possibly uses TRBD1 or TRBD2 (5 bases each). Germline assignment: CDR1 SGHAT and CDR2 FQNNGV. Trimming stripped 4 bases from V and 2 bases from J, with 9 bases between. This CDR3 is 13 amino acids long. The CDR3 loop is CASSSRDPYEQYF. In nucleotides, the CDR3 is TGTGCCAGCAGCTCAAGGGACCCCTACGAGCAGTACTTC.